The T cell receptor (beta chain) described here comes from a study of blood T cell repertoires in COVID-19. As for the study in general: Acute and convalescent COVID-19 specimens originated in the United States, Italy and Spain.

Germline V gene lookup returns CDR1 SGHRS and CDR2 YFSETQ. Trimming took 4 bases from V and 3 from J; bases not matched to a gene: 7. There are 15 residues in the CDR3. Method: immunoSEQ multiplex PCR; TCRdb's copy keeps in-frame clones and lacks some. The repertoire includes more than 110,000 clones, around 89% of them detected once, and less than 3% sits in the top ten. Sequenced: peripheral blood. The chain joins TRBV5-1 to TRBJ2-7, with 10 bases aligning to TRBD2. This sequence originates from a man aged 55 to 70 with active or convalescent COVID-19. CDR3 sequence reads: CASSLSGGTNYEQYF. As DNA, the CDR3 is TGCGCCAGCAGCCTTAGCGGGGGGACTAACTACGAGCAGTACTTC.